The 27 T cell receptor beta chains below were found in one sample sequenced in a study of cytomegalovirus exposure and HLA in healthy donors. The PCR employed 60 Vbeta primers together with 13 Jbeta primers. Assay: immunoSEQ multiplex PCR; the TCRdb copy retains only in-frame clones and omits some. The sample holds about 130,000 clones, roughly a tenth seen once. The sample consisted of PBMCs. The receptors were gathered from a young woman in good health and CMV-seropositive.

This chain connects TRBV6-1 to TRBJ2-2, with D perhaps TRBD2 (6 bases). Trimming stripped 3 bases from V and 1 base from J, with 15 bases between. Germline loops: CDR1 MNHNS, CDR2 SASEGT. The CDR3 is 17 amino acids. The CDR3: CASSDPLLARNTGELFF. CDR3 bases: TGTGCCAGCAGTGACCCCCTTCTAGCGAGGAACACCGGGGAGCTGTTTTTT.

The J gene is TRBJ2-7, the V gene TRBV9, with 9 bases identical to TRBD1. This CDR3 has 15 amino acids. V trimming: 0 bases; J trimming: 3 bases; junction bases outside the gene matches: 4. Germline loops: CDR1 SGDLS, CDR2 YYNGEE. The chain's CDR3 is CASSVGTGENYEQYF. For the CDR3, the DNA is TGTGCCAGCAGCGTAGGGACAGGGGAAAACTACGAGCAGTACTTC.

The chain combines TRBV5-4 with TRBJ1-1; weak D call: TRBD1 (5 bases). Trimming stripped 3 bases from V and 1 base from J, with 10 bases between. Germline loops: CDR1 SGHNT, CDR2 YYREEE (reference sequence). There are 14 residues in the CDR3. The CDR3 protein is CASSSQGGNTEAFF. For the CDR3, the DNA is TGTGCCAGCAGCTCCCAGGGCGGGAACACTGAAGCTTTCTTT.

The J gene is TRBJ1-4, the V gene TRBV7-8; D may be TRBD1 (6 bases). The CDR3 totals 15 residues. V dropped 2 bases and J dropped 4 bases, with 11 bases sitting between them. The germline CDR1 and CDR2 sequences are SGHVS and FQNEAQ. The CDR3 is CASSLSGVNNEKLFF. CDR3 in DNA: TGTGCCAGCAGCTTATCAGGGGTCAATAATGAAAAACTGTTTTTT.

The rearrangement uses TRBV19 and TRBJ2-1, with TRBD2 matching 9 bases. V was clipped by 7 bases and J by 7 bases; unmatched bases: 20. This CDR3 has 18 residues. The germline gives CDR1 LNHDA, CDR2 SQIVND (reference sequence). CDR3 nucleotides: TGTGCCAGTACCGAGATTGGGGCTAGCGGGATGAATAAGAATGAGCAGTTCTTC. This encodes CASTEIGASGMNKNEQFF.

CDR3 protein: CASSISGMEKPQHF. The CDR3 coding sequence is TGTGCCAGTAGTATTTCGGGAATGGAAAAGCCCCAGCATTTT. The chain employs TRBV19 and TRBJ1-5; D call uncertain. The length of the CDR3 is 14 residues. V lost 3 bases, J lost 8 bases, and 14 bases lay in between. Germline CDR1 reads LNHDA; CDR2 reads SQIVND (reference sequence).

In this sample, this clone turned up a few times. The J gene is TRBJ2-1, the V gene TRBV9; 7 positions agree with TRBD2. The CDR3 is made up of 17 amino acids. CDR1 and CDR2 from the germline V gene are SGDLS and YYNGEE. J lost 0 bases, V lost 6 bases, and 12 bases had no gene match. The CDR3 DNA is TGTGCCAGCACCCCCCAACCCGGCGGGAGCTCCTACAATGAGCAGTTCTTC. Residues: CASTPQPGGSSYNEQFF.

This rearrangement joins TRBV30 to TRBJ2-1, with 7 bases that match TRBD2. The V gene end was trimmed by 3 bases and the J gene end by 13 bases; junction bases not matched to a gene: 15. The germline V gene encodes CDR1 GTSNPN and CDR2 SVGIG (reference sequence). The length of the CDR3 is 14 residues. CDR3 coding DNA: TGTGCCTGGAGCCAGTCCCCAGGGAGGGAGACCCAGTTCTTC. This codes for CAWSQSPGRETQFF.

The chain is built from TRBV7-9 and TRBJ1-5; tentatively, D is TRBD1 (6 bases). The CDR3 totals 13 residues. Germline assignment: CDR1 SEHNR and CDR2 FQNEAQ (reference sequence). V lost 8 bases and J 5 bases, leaving 13 bases between the germline ends. The CDR3 DNA is TGTGCCAGCTCCAGGGGAAAGGATCAGCCCCAGCATTTT. Encoded protein: CASSRGKDQPQHF.

This clone showed up just a few times. This sequence joins TRBV15 and TRBJ1-1; D remains unclear. Germline CDR1 reads LNHNV; CDR2 reads YYDKDF (reference sequence). The CDR3 has 15 amino acids. Trimming took 0 bases from V and 4 from J, leaving 12 bases between them. The CDR3 reads CATSRDRSGGTEAFF. The CDR3 bases are TGTGCCACCAGCAGAGATCGAAGCGGTGGCACTGAAGCTTTCTTT.

This clone was counted only a few times. This chain links TRBV7-2 with TRBJ2-7, with D unclear. CDR1 SGHTA and CDR2 FQGNSA come from the germline V gene. The V end lost 3 bases, the J end lost 3 bases, and 12 bases lay between the germline ends. The CDR3 length is 14 residues. CDR3 nucleotides: TGTGCCAGCAGCTTCAGACATGAAAACTACGAGCAGTACTTC. Its translation is CASSFRHENYEQYF.

The chain carries TRBV30 and TRBJ2-2; maybe TRBD2 (6 bases). CDR3 size: 14 residues. Germline CDR1 reads GTSNPN; CDR2 reads SVGIG (reference sequence). The V gene lost 3 bases and the J gene lost 3 bases, with 11 bases spanning the gap. In nucleotides, the CDR3 is TGTGCCTGGAGGGGGGGAGAAGACACCGGGGAGCTGTTTTTT. Protein: CAWRGGEDTGELFF.

This chain uses TRBV27 with TRBJ1-1; D gene ambiguous. The length of the CDR3 is 14 residues. Germline assignment: CDR1 MNHEY and CDR2 SMNVEV (reference sequence). The V end lost 1 base, the J end lost 1 base, and 7 bases lay between the germline ends. DNA of the CDR3: TGTGCCAGCAGTTTATATAGTGGGAACACTGAAGCTTTCTTT. Translating it yields CASSLYSGNTEAFF.

This clone was seen a handful of times. V usage is TRBV11-3 and J usage is TRBJ2-7; D ambiguous. The germline V gene encodes CDR1 SGHNT and CDR2 YENEEA. Trimming stripped 3 bases from V and 3 bases from J, with 9 bases between. The CDR3 loop spans 13 amino acids. The CDR3 spells CASSFFDFYEQYF. CDR3 coding DNA: TGTGCCAGCAGCTTTTTTGACTTCTACGAGCAGTACTTC. The full variable domain, in which reference TRBV11-3 and TRBJ2-7 provide the parts outside the CDR3, is EAGVVQSPRYKIIEKKQPVAFWCNPISGHNTLYWYLQNLGQGPELLIRYENEEAVDDSQLPKDRFSAERLKGVDSTLKIQPAELGDSAVYLCASSFFDFYEQYFGPGTRLTVT.

This chain connects TRBV7-3 to TRBJ1-1; D gene unclear. Trimming pared 3 bases from V and 0 bases from J, leaving 11 bases between. CDR3 length equals 15 residues. Germline CDR1 and CDR2: SGHTA and FQGTGA. The CDR3 loop is CASSLFPGMNTEAFF. CDR3 DNA: TGTGCCAGCAGCTTGTTTCCGGGGATGAACACTGAAGCTTTCTTT.

This clone has just a few counts. V and J are TRBV10-3 and TRBJ1-2; the match to TRBD1 covers 8 bases. The CDR3 is 13 residues long. In germline, CDR1 is ENHRY, CDR2 SYGVKD. V trimming: 11 bases; J trimming: 4 bases; junction bases outside the gene matches: 9. In DNA form, the CDR3 reads TGTGCCGCCGGGACAGGCGAACTCTATGGCTACACCTTC. Translated: CAAGTGELYGYTF.

J is TRBJ1-2 and V is TRBV6-1; perhaps TRBD1 as D (6 bases). Trimming left V 10 bases short and J 10 bases short, with 22 bases between. This CDR3 comprises 13 residues. CDR1 is MNHNS, CDR2 SASEGT, per germline. CDR3 nucleotide sequence: TGTGCCACGGAGATGGACAGTACGGGTGACTACACCTTC. This sequence encodes CATEMDSTGDYTF.

This clone was counted a few times. The rearrangement joins TRBV4-1 to TRBJ2-1; TRBD2 matches at 7 bases. The CDR3 extends over 16 amino acids. Germline V gives CDR1 MGHRA, CDR2 YSYEKL. V was clipped by 2 bases and J by 4 bases; unmatched bases: 8. The CDR3 nucleotides read TGCGCCAGCAGCCAAAGTGGGAGGGCTCATTACAATGAGCAGTTCTTC. This translates into CASSQSGRAHYNEQFF.

This clone was seen a few times. This chain uses TRBV7-3 with TRBJ1-4; 7 bases are a match to TRBD1. The CDR3 has 15 amino acids. V lost 5 bases and J lost 6; bases outside the gene matches: 9. CDR1 SGHTA and CDR2 FQGTGA come from the germline V gene. The CDR3 DNA sequence: TGTGCCAGCAGCCCAGGGGGGCGGCGAGATGAAAAACTGTTTTTT. The encoded protein is CASSPGGRRDEKLFF.

This clone was detected only a few times. The CDR3, as DNA: TGTGCCAGCAGCTTAACACGGGAGAGGTACGAGCAGTACTTC. Protein product: CASSLTRERYEQYF. J is TRBJ2-7 and V is TRBV7-3; D perhaps matches TRBD2 (6 bases). The CDR3 sequence is 14 residues long. V lost 0 bases to trimming and J lost 4 bases, with 10 bases between them. The V gene's germline CDR1 is SGHTA and CDR2 FQGTGA.

The V and J genes are TRBV28 and TRBJ2-3; tentative D call: TRBD2 (6 bases). V lost 2 bases, J lost 3 bases, and 9 bases lay in between. Per germline, CDR1 MDHEN and CDR2 SYDVKM. The CDR3 is made up of 14 amino acids. The CDR3 is CASSLTGETDTQYF. DNA for the CDR3: TGTGCCAGCAGTTTAACGGGAGAAACAGATACGCAGTATTTT.

This clone was counted only a few times. Here the CDR3 DNA reads TGTGCCAGCAGTTACTCTAGGGCCCAGGGAGGCGAAAAACTGTTTTTT. It translates to CASSYSRAQGGEKLFF. V usage is TRBV6-5 and J usage is TRBJ1-4; D might be TRBD1 (5 bases). V was trimmed by 0 bases and J by 8 bases, leaving 16 bases between them. This CDR3 contains 16 residues. Germline V gene sequence: CDR1 MNHEY, CDR2 SVGAGI.

The chain is built from TRBV7-9 and TRBJ2-2; D is possibly TRBD2 (6 bases). The V gene's germline CDR1 is SEHNR and CDR2 FQNEAQ (reference sequence). V lost 5 bases and J 1 base, leaving 14 bases between the germline ends. The CDR3 contains 16 residues. The CDR3 nucleotides read TGTGCCAGCAGCGTTCCCGGGACTGAGAACACCGGGGAGCTGTTTTTT. Its translation is CASSVPGTENTGELFF.

This clone turned up a few times. The V and J genes are TRBV28 and TRBJ1-2, with 10 bases fitting TRBD1. The V and J ends lost 3 bases and 2 bases, in that order; junction bases with no gene match: 12. The CDR3 extends over 18 amino acids. From germline, CDR1 is MDHEN and CDR2 SYDVKM. DNA of the CDR3: TGTGCCAGCAGTTTCCCACCCGGGACAGGGGCTTCAAACTATGGCTACACCTTC. Translated, it gives CASSFPPGTGASNYGYTF.

The chain carries TRBV6-1 and TRBJ2-1, with D perhaps matching TRBD2 (5 bases). Trimming removed 4 bases at V and 4 bases at J, with 14 bases between. Germline V gives CDR1 MNHNS, CDR2 SASEGT. This CDR3 is built from 15 residues. CDR3 region: CASSGGWTAYNEQFF. CDR3 coding DNA: TGTGCCAGCAGTGGAGGGTGGACTGCGTACAATGAGCAGTTCTTC.

This clone showed up just a few times. The chain couples TRBV30 to TRBJ2-7, with TRBD2 matching 8 bases. The CDR3 has 13 residues. Germline V gene lookup returns CDR1 GTSNPN and CDR2 SVGIG (reference sequence). J lost 4 bases, V lost 4 bases, and 6 bases had no gene match. The CDR3 sequence: CAWTSGSAYEQYF. The CDR3 nucleotides are TGTGCCTGGACTAGCGGGTCTGCTTACGAGCAGTACTTC. Full variable domain (remainder filled in from reference TRBV30 and TRBJ2-7): SQTIHQWPATLVQPVGSPLSLECTVEGTSNPNLYWYRQAAGRGLQLLFYSVGIGQISSEVPQNLSASRPQDRQFILSSKKLLLSDSGFYLCAWTSGSAYEQYFGPGTRLTVT.

This clone was observed a few times. The chain uses TRBV6-6 and TRBJ1-2; 7 positions agree with TRBD1. CDR3 length: 13 amino acids. V lost 3 bases to trimming and J lost 3 bases; unmatched junction nucleotides: 1. Germline CDR1 reads MNHNY; CDR2 reads SVGAGI (reference sequence). Here the CDR3 reads CASSYQGDYGYTF. CDR3 in DNA: TGTGCCAGCAGTTATCAGGGGGACTATGGCTACACCTTC.